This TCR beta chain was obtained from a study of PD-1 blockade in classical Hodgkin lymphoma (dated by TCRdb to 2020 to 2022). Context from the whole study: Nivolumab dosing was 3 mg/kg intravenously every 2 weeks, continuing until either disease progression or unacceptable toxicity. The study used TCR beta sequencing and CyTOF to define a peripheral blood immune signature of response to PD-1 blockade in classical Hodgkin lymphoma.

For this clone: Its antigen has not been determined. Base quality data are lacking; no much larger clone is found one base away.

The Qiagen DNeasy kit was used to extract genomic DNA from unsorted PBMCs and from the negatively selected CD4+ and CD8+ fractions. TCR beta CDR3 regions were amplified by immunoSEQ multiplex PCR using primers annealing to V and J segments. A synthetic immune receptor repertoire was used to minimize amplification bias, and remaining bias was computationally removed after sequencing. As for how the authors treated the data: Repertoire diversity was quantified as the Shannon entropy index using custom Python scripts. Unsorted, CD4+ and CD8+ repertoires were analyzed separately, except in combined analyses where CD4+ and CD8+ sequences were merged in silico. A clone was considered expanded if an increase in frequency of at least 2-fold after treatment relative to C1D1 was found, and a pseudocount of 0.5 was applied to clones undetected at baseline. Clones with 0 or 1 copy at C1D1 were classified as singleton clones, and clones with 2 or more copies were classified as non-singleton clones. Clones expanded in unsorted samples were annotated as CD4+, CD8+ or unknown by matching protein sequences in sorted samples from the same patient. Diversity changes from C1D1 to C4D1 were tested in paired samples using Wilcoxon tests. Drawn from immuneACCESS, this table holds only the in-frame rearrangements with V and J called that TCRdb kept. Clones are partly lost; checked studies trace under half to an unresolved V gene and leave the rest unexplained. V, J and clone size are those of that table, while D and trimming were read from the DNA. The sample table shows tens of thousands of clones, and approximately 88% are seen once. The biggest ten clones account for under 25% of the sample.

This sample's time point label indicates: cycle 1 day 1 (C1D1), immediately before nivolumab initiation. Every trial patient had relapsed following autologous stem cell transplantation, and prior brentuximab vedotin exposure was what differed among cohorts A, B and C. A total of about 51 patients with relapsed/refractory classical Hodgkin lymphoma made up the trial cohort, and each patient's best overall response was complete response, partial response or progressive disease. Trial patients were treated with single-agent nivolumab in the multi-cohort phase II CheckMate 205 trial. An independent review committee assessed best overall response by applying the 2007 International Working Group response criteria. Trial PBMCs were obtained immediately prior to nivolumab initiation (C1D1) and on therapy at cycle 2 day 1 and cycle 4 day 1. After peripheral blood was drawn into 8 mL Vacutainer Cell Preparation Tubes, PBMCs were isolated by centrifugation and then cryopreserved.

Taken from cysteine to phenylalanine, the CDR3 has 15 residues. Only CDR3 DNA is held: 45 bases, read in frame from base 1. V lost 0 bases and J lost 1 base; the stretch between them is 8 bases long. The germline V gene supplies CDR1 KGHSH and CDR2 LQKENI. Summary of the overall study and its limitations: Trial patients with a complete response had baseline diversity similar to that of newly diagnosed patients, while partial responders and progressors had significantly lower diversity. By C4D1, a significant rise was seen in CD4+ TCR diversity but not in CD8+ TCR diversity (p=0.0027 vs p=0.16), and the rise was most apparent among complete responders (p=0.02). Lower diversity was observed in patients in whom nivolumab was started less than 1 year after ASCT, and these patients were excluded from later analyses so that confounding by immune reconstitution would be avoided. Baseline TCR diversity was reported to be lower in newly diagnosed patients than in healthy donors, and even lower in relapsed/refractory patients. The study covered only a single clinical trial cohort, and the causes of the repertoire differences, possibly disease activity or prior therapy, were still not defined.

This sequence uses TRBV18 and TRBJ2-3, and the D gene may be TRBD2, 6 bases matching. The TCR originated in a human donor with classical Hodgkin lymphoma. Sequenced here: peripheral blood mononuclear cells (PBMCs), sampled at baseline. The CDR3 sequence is CASSPPRRGTDTQYF. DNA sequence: TGTGCCAGCTCACCACCGAGGAGGGGCACAGATACGCAGTATTTT.